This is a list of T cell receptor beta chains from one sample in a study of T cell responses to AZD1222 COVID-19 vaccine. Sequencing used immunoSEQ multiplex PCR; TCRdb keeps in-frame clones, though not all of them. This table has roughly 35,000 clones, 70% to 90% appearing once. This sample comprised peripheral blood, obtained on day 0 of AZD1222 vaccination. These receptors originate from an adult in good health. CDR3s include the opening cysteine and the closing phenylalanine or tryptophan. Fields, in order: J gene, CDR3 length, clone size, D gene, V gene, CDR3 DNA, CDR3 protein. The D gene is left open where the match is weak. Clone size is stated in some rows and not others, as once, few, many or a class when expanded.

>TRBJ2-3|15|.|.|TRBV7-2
TGTGCCAGCAGCTTAGAACCACTAAACACAGATACGCAGTATTTT
CASSLEPLNTDTQYF
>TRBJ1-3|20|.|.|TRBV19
TGTGCCAGTACCGATCCGGGACATGGAGGAAGCTCCCTCTCTGGAAACACCATATATTTT
CASTDPGHGGSSLSGNTIYF
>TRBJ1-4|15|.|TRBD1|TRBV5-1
TGCGCCAGCAGCTCAGGACAGGGTCTGAATGAAAAACTGTTTTTT
CASSSGQGLNEKLFF
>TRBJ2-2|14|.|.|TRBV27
TGTGCCAGCAGTTTTTGGGGGAACACCGGGGAGCTGTTTTTT
CASSFWGNTGELFF
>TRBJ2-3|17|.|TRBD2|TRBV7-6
TGTGCCAGCAGCAACACCCGGGGGAGGGCCCACACAGATACGCAGTATTTT
CASSNTRGRAHTDTQYF
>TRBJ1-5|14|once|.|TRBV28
TGTGCCAGCAGTTTATCAGGCATTTGGCAGCCCCAGCATTTT
CASSLSGIWQPQHF
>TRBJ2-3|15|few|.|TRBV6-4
TGTGCCAGCAGTGACGGGGCGGGGCACACAGATACGCAGTATTTT
CASSDGAGHTDTQYF
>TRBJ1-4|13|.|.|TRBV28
TGTGCCAGCAGTTTATGGTATAATGAAAAACTGTTTTTT
CASSLWYNEKLFF
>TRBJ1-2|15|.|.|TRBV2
TGTGCCAGCAGTGAAGCGCAAGGGTCTCGCTATGGCTACACCTTC
CASSEAQGSRYGYTF
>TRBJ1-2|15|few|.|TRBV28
TGTGCCAGCAGTCCCGGTGGGGGGACAAACTATGGCTACACCTTC
CASSPGGGTNYGYTF
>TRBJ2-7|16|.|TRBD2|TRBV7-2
TGTGCCAGCAGCTGGAATGAGCGGGGGGGCCGGTACGAGCAGTACTTC
CASSWNERGGRYEQYF
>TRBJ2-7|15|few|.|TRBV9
TGTGCCAGCAGCCGCGAGAGCGGATTCGTCGTCGAGCAGTACTTC
CASSRESGFVVEQYF
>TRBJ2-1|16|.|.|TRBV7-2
TGTGCCAGCAGCCCTGTCACGACGGTCTCCTACAATGAGCAGTTCTTC
CASSPVTTVSYNEQFF
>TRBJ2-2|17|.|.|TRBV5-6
TGTGCCAGCAGCTTGTATGGGGCGGACACGAACACCGGGGAGCTGTTTTTT
CASSLYGADTNTGELFF
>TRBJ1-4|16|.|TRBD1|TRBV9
TGTGCCAGCAGCGGGGAGACAGGGACCGGTAATGAAAAACTGTTTTTT
CASSGETGTGNEKLFF
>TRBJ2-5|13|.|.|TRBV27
TGTGCCAGCAGCAAGACTAGACAAGAGACCCAGTACTTC
CASSKTRQETQYF
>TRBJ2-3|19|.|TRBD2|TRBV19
TGTGCCAGTAGGGCGAAGGGACTAGCGGGAGAGTTTAGCACAGATACGCAGTATTTT
CASRAKGLAGEFSTDTQYF
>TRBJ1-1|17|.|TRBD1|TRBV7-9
TGTGCCAGCAGCTTGGGGACAGAAGGGGGTCTAGGCACTGAAGCTTTCTTT
CASSLGTEGGLGTEAFF
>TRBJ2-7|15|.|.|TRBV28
TGTGCCACGCTGGCTACAGGGTTGGGGTTTATCAAGCAGTACTTC
CATLATGLGFIKQYF
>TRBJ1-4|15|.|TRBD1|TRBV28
TGTGCCAGCAGCCTCGGACAGGAGGGGCAGGAAAAACTGTTTTTT
CASSLGQEGQEKLFF
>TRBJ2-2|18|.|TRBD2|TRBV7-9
TGTGCCAGCAGCTTACAAGGTCCTGGACTAGCCTTTCCCGGGGAGCTGTTTTTT
CASSLQGPGLAFPGELFF
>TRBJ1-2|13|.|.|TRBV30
TGTGCCTGGAGTGTAAAGGGGAGCTATGGCTACACCTTC
CAWSVKGSYGYTF
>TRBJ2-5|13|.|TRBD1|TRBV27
TGTGCCAGCAGTCCTTCACGGACAGGACCCCAGTACTTC
CASSPSRTGPQYF
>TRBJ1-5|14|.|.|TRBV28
TGTGCCAGCAGTCAGGGGAATCGCAATCAGCCCCAGCATTTT
CASSQGNRNQPQHF
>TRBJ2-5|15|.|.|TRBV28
TGTGCCAGCAGTTCCCCGCCGGGGTGGCGGGAGACCCAGTACTTC
CASSSPPGWRETQYF
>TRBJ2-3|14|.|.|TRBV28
TGTGCCAGCAGTTCGTCGGGGTCTACAGATACGCAGTATTTT
CASSSSGSTDTQYF
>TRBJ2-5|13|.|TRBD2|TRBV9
TGTGCCAGCAGTAGCGGGACACAAGAGACCCAGTACTTC
CASSSGTQETQYF
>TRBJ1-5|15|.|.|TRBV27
TGTGCCAGCAGTTTAAGCTGGAGTAGCAATCAGCCCCAGCATTTT
CASSLSWSSNQPQHF
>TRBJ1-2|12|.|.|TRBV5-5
TGTGCCAGCAGCCTTGACACCTATGGCTACACCTTC
CASSLDTYGYTF
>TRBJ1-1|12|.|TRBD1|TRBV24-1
TGTGCCACCATGGGACAGCACACTGAAGCTTTCTTT
CATMGQHTEAFF
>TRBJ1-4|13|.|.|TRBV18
TGTGCCAGCTCACCACCCGGAGGGGAAAAACTGTTTTTT
CASSPPGGEKLFF
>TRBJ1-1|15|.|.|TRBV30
TGTGCCTGGATCGCGTTACGGCAGGGAGTCACTGAAGCTTTCTTT
CAWIALRQGVTEAFF
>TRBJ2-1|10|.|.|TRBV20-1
TGCAGTGCTCAGGGGGGTGAGCAGTTCTTC
CSAQGGEQFF
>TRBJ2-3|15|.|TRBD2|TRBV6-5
TGTGCCAGCAGTCCTAGCGGGGGATACACAGATACGCAGTATTTT
CASSPSGGYTDTQYF
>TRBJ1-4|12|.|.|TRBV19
TGTGCCAGTAGAGAGCGAAATGAAAAACTGTTTTTT
CASRERNEKLFF
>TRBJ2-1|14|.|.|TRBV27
TGTGCCAGCAGTTTTCTGGGTACCTACAATGAGCAGTTCTTC
CASSFLGTYNEQFF
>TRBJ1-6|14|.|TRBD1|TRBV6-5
TGTGCCACCGGGACAGGGGCGATTAATTCACCCCTCCACTTT
CATGTGAINSPLHF
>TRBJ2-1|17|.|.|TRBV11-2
TGTGCCAGCAGCTTAAAATGCGGACTGATCTCCTACAATGAGCAGTTCTTC
CASSLKCGLISYNEQFF
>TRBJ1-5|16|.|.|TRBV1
TGCACCAGCAGCCAAGATTTGGGGACGAGCAATCAGCCCCAGCATTTT
CTSSQDLGTSNQPQHF
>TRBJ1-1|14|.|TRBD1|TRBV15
TGTGCCACCAGCAGAGGGACAGGGCACACTGAAGCTTTCTTT
CATSRGTGHTEAFF
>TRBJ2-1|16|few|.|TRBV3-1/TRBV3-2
TGTGCCAGCAGCCAAGAGACGGACTACCTGAACTATGAGCAGTTCTTC
CASSQETDYLNYEQFF
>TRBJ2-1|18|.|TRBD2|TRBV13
TGTGCCAGCAGCAACGGGACTAGCGGGAGTGTGACCTACAATGAGCAGTTCTTC
CASSNGTSGSVTYNEQFF